Each of the 31 T cell receptor beta chains below was sequenced from the same sample in a study of blood T cell repertoires in COVID-19. The data were produced by immunoSEQ multiplex PCR, yet TCRdb's version contains in-frame clones alone and is incomplete. In the table there are roughly 100,000 clones, roughly 80% of which are singletons. The sequencing sample was made of peripheral blood. The receptor set was obtained from an elderly woman with acute or convalescent COVID-19.

This rearrangement joins TRBV28 to TRBJ2-5; 7 bases are a match to TRBD1. The ends lost 5 bases at V and 5 bases at J; junction bases unmatched: 5. The V gene's germline CDR1 is MDHEN and CDR2 SYDVKM. The CDR3 extends over 13 amino acids. For the CDR3, the DNA is TGTGCCAGCAGTGCTACAGGGGTGGAGACCCAGTACTTC. This codes for CASSATGVETQYF. Based on the CDR3 plus reference TRBV28 and TRBJ2-5, the full variable domain is DVKVTQSSRYLVKRTGEKVFLECVQDMDHENMFWYRQDPGLGLRLIYFSYDVKMKEKGDIPEGYSVSREKKERFSLILESASTNQTSMYLCASSATGVETQYFGPGTRLLVL.

The rearrangement uses TRBV7-9 and TRBJ1-3; D might be TRBD1 (5 bases). The CDR3 extends over 14 amino acids. The V end lost 2 bases, the J end lost 4 bases, and 9 bases lay between the germline ends. Germline V lookup: CDR1 SEHNR, CDR2 FQNEAQ (reference sequence). The CDR3 is CASSLQGLGNTIYF. CDR3 in DNA: TGTGCCAGCAGCTTACAGGGCCTCGGAAACACCATATATTTT.

The chain joins TRBV7-9 to TRBJ1-3; no clear D. The CDR3 has 14 amino acids. Germline assignment: CDR1 SEHNR and CDR2 FQNEAQ (reference sequence). V was pared by 4 bases and J by 3 bases, with 10 bases between. Here the CDR3 DNA reads TGTGCCAGCAGCTCCCAGGCGATTGGAAACACCATATATTTT. Its translation: CASSSQAIGNTIYF.

V gene TRBV4-3 combines with J gene TRBJ2-5; 8 bases map to TRBD2. V dropped 6 bases and J dropped 5; count of bases not matched to a gene: 5. CDR1 LGHNA and CDR2 YSLEER come from the germline V gene. The CDR3 consists of 13 residues. This chain's CDR3 is CASSQREQETQYF. Here the CDR3 DNA reads TGCGCCAGCAGTCAGCGGGAGCAGGAGACCCAGTACTTC.

J is TRBJ2-5 and V is TRBV6-1; a possible D gene is TRBD1 (6 bases). The germline V and J ends were trimmed by 2 bases and 5 bases, with 12 bases remaining between them. CDR1 is MNHNS and CDR2 is SASEGT in the germline V gene. The CDR3 is 14 amino acids. CDR3 residues: CASSEPTRGETQYF. CDR3 DNA: TGTGCCAGCAGTGAACCAACTAGGGGGGAGACCCAGTACTTC.

As DNA, the CDR3 is TGTGCCAGCTCACCACCTAGCATCGACACCGGGGAGCTGTTTTTT. This sequence encodes CASSPPSIDTGELFF. This chain joins TRBV18 and TRBJ2-2; no firm D call. Germline lookup yields CDR1 KGHSH and CDR2 LQKENI. V dropped 0 bases and J dropped 3 bases, with 8 bases sitting between them. The CDR3 totals 15 residues.

The DNA for the CDR3 is TGCAGCGCTGGGCTACAGGGGATCACAGATACGCAGTATTTT. Amino acids: CSAGLQGITDTQYF. This chain links TRBV29-1 with TRBJ2-3; 7 bases match TRBD1. Trimming took 7 bases from V and 2 from J; bases not matched to a gene: 9. Germline assignment: CDR1 SQVTM and CDR2 ANQGSEA. This CDR3 is built from 14 residues.

This chain links TRBV2 with TRBJ1-5; a possible D gene is TRBD1 (6 bases). Germline-derived CDR1 and CDR2 are SNHLY and FYNNEI. V lost 3 bases to trimming and J lost 6 bases, with 12 bases between them. The CDR3 spans 14 residues. CDR3 region: CASSENRAPQPQHF. The CDR3 DNA sequence: TGTGCCAGCAGTGAGAACAGGGCCCCTCAGCCCCAGCATTTT.

This chain joins TRBV18 and TRBJ2-3, with D possibly being TRBD2 (5 bases). Trimming took off 9 bases at V and 4 bases at J, with 11 bases between the two ends. Germline V gene data show CDR1 as KGHSH and CDR2 as LQKENI. The CDR3 spans 12 residues. The CDR3, as DNA: TGTGCCAGTTCCCCCGGGGCAGATACGCAGTATTTT. It specifies CASSPGADTQYF.

This clone has just one count. The chain couples TRBV6-5 to TRBJ2-1; D uncertain. Between the trimmed V and J ends, which lost 4 bases and 9 bases, there was a span of 7 bases. This CDR3 is 11 amino acids long. The germline V gene has CDR1 MNHEY and CDR2 SVGAGI. The CDR3 is CASSWATEQFF. DNA for the CDR3: TGTGCCAGCAGTTGGGCAACTGAGCAGTTCTTC.

The chain has TRBV6-2 or TRBV6-3 and TRBJ2-7; D may be TRBD2 (6 bases). The CDR3 contains 14 residues. Trimming took off 2 bases at V and 2 bases at J, with 10 bases between the two ends. Germline V gives CDR1 MNHEY, CDR2 SVGEGT. The CDR3 sequence: CASSYSAGTYEQYV. The CDR3 DNA reads as TGTGCCAGCAGTTACAGCGCGGGAACCTACGAGCAGTACGTC.

This clone was counted between two and nine times. The chain couples TRBV11-2 to TRBJ2-2, with 7 bases lining up with TRBD1. Germline CDR1 SGHAT, CDR2 FQNNGV. This CDR3 is built from 17 residues. After removal of 6 bases from V and 1 base from J, the junction contained 11 bases not matched to a gene. The CDR3 here is CASRQTGAAGNTGELFF. The CDR3 DNA follows: TGTGCCAGCAGACAAACAGGGGCCGCGGGGAACACCGGGGAGCTGTTTTTT.

This clone appeared once. The CDR3 sequence: CASSALPGGRSDTQYF. The CDR3 DNA reads TGTGCCAGCAGCGCTTTGCCGGGCGGGAGATCAGATACGCAGTATTTT. The chain carries TRBV9 and TRBJ2-3, with 7 nucleotides matching TRBD2. CDR1 and CDR2 from the germline V gene are SGDLS and YYNGEE. The V and J ends lost 3 bases and 4 bases, in that order; junction bases with no gene match: 11. CDR3 length equals 16 residues.

This sequence joins TRBV2 and TRBJ1-1, with 9 bases aligning to TRBD1. After removal of 8 bases from V and 5 bases from J, the junction contained 6 bases not matched to a gene. Germline V gene lookup returns CDR1 SNHLY and CDR2 FYNNEI. There are 13 residues in the CDR3. In nucleotides, the CDR3 is TGTGCCAGCGGGGGGACAGGGCAAACTGAAGCTTTCTTT. This encodes CASGGTGQTEAFF.

The genes are TRBV5-4 and TRBJ1-1, with a weak D call TRBD1 (6 bases). With 4 bases removed from V and 4 bases from J, the gap between germline ends came to 14 bases. CDR1 and CDR2 (germline): SGHNT, YYREEE (reference sequence). The CDR3 length is 14 residues. The CDR3 DNA reads TGTGCCAGCAGCGGAGGACAGATGGGCACTGAAGCTTTCTTT. Translated: CASSGGQMGTEAFF.

Only a few counts were recorded for this clone. V gene TRBV3-1 (or the pseudogene TRBV3-2) combines with J gene TRBJ2-1; D not certain. This CDR3 contains 12 residues. V lost 4 bases to trimming and J lost 6 bases, with 7 bases between them. The germline V gene encodes CDR1 LGHDT and CDR2 YNNKEL (reference sequence). The CDR3 sequence is CASSLPGNEQFF. CDR3 sequence (DNA): TGTGCCAGCAGCCTACCCGGCAATGAGCAGTTCTTC.

The CDR3 DNA reads as TGCAGCGTTGAGGGGGCCAATCAAGAGACCCAGTACTTC. Encoded protein: CSVEGANQETQYF. J is TRBJ2-5 and V is TRBV29-1; maybe TRBD1 (6 bases). Germline CDR1 and CDR2: SQVTM and ANQGSEA. V lost 3 bases to trimming and J lost 2 bases, with 10 bases between them. The CDR3 is made up of 13 amino acids.

The rearrangement joins TRBV5-8 to TRBJ2-5; D may be TRBD1 (5 bases). Trimming shortened V by 2 bases and J by 4 bases, and 9 bases separated the two germline ends. CDR3 size: 13 residues. The germline V gene has CDR1 SGHTS and CDR2 YDEGEE. This chain's CDR3 is CASSFDSLETQYF. Written as DNA, the CDR3 is TGTGCCAGCAGCTTTGACAGCCTAGAGACCCAGTACTTC.

Regarding this clone: The sample has other DNA sequences that encode this CDR3 too. V gene TRBV7-2 combines with J gene TRBJ2-3, with D possibly being TRBD2 (5 bases). CDR3 length equals 17 residues. Trimming stripped 0 bases from V and 0 bases from J, with 13 bases between. Germline loops: CDR1 SGHTA, CDR2 FQGNSA. CDR3 protein: CASSLATSGFSTDTQYF. DNA of the CDR3: TGTGCCAGCAGCTTAGCGACGAGCGGATTTAGCACAGATACGCAGTATTTT. The full variable domain, its missing parts supplied by reference TRBV7-2 and TRBJ2-3, is GAGVSQSPSNKVTEKGKDVELRCDPISGHTALYWYRQSLGQGLEFLIYFQGNSAPDKSGLPSDRFSAERTGGSVSTLTIQRTQQEDSAVYLCASSLATSGFSTDTQYFGPGTRLTVL.

This clone has only one observation. The rearrangement joins TRBV5-4 to TRBJ2-7; possible D gene TRBD1, 5 bases. Trimming left V 3 bases short and J 2 bases short, with 12 bases between. The CDR3 runs to 14 residues. The V gene's germline CDR1 is SGHNT and CDR2 YYREEE (reference sequence). Here the CDR3 DNA reads TGTGCCAGCAGCTCCCCAGGGCAACCCTACGAGCAGTACTTC. Protein product: CASSSPGQPYEQYF.

This clone was seen only once. The chain is built from TRBV2 and TRBJ2-7; weak D call: TRBD2 (5 bases). Trimming left V 5 bases short and J 4 bases short, with 12 bases between. Per germline, CDR1 SNHLY and CDR2 FYNNEI. This CDR3 is built from 13 residues. The CDR3 nucleotides read TGTGCCAGCAGTATGGCGGGTCGTTACGAGCAGTACGTC. This encodes CASSMAGRYEQYV.

The V call is TRBV7-9, the J call TRBJ1-3; 9 nucleotides agree with TRBD1. J gave up 4 bases and V 5 bases, and 6 bases lay outside the gene matches. Per the germline V gene, CDR1 is SEHNR and CDR2 is FQNEAQ (reference sequence). CDR3 size: 15 residues. CDR3 sequence: CASSPQGASGNTIYF. In DNA form, the CDR3 reads TGTGCCAGCAGCCCACAGGGGGCTTCCGGAAACACCATATATTTT.

This chain links TRBV29-1 with TRBJ1-2, with 7 bases that match TRBD1. Germline V gives CDR1 SQVTM, CDR2 ANQGSEA. With V trimmed by 3 bases and J by 0 bases, 7 bases remained unmatched. CDR3 size: 15 residues. The CDR3 DNA is TGCAGCGTTGACTCCACAGGGGCTTCTAACTATGGCTACACCTTC. Amino acid sequence: CSVDSTGASNYGYTF.

The chain employs TRBV29-1 and TRBJ2-1; no firm D call. Germline CDR1 is SQVTM and CDR2 is ANQGSEA. Trimming stripped 4 bases from V and 0 bases from J, with 7 bases between. CDR3 size: 13 residues. As DNA, the CDR3 is TGCAGCGTTGGGCAGGACTCCTACAATGAGCAGTTCTTC. This sequence encodes CSVGQDSYNEQFF.

The V gene is TRBV9, the J gene TRBJ2-2; 7 positions agree with TRBD1. V lost 4 bases, J lost 3 bases, and 3 bases stayed unmatched. The CDR3 has 14 residues. Germline V gene lookup returns CDR1 SGDLS and CDR2 YYNGEE. The CDR3 spells CASSRGLDTGELFF. Here the CDR3 DNA reads TGTGCCAGCAGCAGGGGGCTGGACACCGGGGAGCTGTTTTTT.

The chain combines TRBV11-2 with TRBJ2-3, with D possibly matching TRBD2 (6 bases). This CDR3 region has 14 residues. Trimming left V 7 bases short and J 4 bases short, with 15 bases between. Germline V gene lookup returns CDR1 SGHAT and CDR2 FQNNGV. CDR3 DNA: TGTGCCAGCACCTCTAGCGCCAAGCCAGATACGCAGTATTTT. Residues: CASTSSAKPDTQYF.

This chain joins TRBV30 and TRBJ1-5; the D is unclear. Germline assignment: CDR1 GTSNPN and CDR2 SVGIG (reference sequence). This CDR3 is 13 amino acids long. Deletions cut 1 base from V and 1 base from J, with 5 bases between. Written as DNA, the CDR3 is TGTGCCTGGAGTGCGGGAAGCAATCAGCCCCAGCATTTT. This sequence encodes CAWSAGSNQPQHF.

V and J are TRBV20-1 and TRBJ1-1; no reliable D call. Trimming stripped 5 bases from V and 10 bases from J, with 14 bases between. The CDR3 is 11 amino acids. CDR1 is DFQATT and CDR2 is SNEGSKA in the germline V gene (reference sequence). The CDR3 sequence is CSAQTAPGAFF. In DNA form, the CDR3 reads TGCAGTGCTCAAACCGCTCCGGGAGCTTTCTTT.

The gene calls are TRBV6-5 and TRBJ1-1; 10 nucleotides agree with TRBD1. The ends lost 4 bases at V and 5 bases at J; junction bases unmatched: 4. The CDR3 has 14 amino acids. Germline V gene sequence: CDR1 MNHEY, CDR2 SVGAGI. The CDR3 protein is CASSFGQGGTEAFF. The CDR3 DNA is TGTGCCAGCAGTTTTGGACAGGGGGGTACTGAAGCTTTCTTT.

The J gene is TRBJ2-3, the V gene TRBV7-2; 7 bases match TRBD1. This CDR3 spans 16 amino acids. Germline loops: CDR1 SGHTA, CDR2 FQGNSA. The trim removed 3 bases at V and 7 bases at J, leaving 13 bases unmatched. CDR3 DNA sequence: TGTGCCAGCAGCTTGACAGGGTCTAACCTCCCTCATACGCAGTATTTT. The encoded protein is CASSLTGSNLPHTQYF.

The chain links TRBV7-9 to TRBJ2-2; maybe TRBD2 (5 bases). This CDR3 comprises 15 residues. Germline V gives CDR1 SEHNR, CDR2 FQNEAQ (reference sequence). V lost 2 bases and J lost 3, with 10 bases in between. The CDR3 nucleotides read TGTGCCAGCAGCTTAACTAGACTCCACACCGGGGAGCTGTTTTTT. Protein: CASSLTRLHTGELFF.